The clone carrying this T cell receptor beta chain was counted a few times. Its antigen is not identified. The data derive from a study of cytomegalovirus exposure and HLA in healthy donors. PCR involved 60 Vbeta and 13 Jbeta primers. The protocol was immunoSEQ multiplex PCR, while the TCRdb copy is restricted to in-frame clones and leaves out a portion. This table holds tens of thousands of clones, about 80% found once. The CDR3 extends over 12 amino acids. Trimming left V 4 bases short and J 4 bases short, with 5 bases between. The germline V gene has CDR1 MNHNS and CDR2 SASEGT. Findings of the study overall: Later analysis placed DRB1 highest and HLA-C lowest in TCR association rates, which differed by HLA locus.

Sequenced input: PBMCs. The clonotype originates from a man aged 30 to 39 in good health and CMV-seronegative. V gene TRBV6-1 combines with J gene TRBJ2-1; D is unresolved. The CDR3 DNA sequence: TGTGCCAGCAGTGGTTCGTACAATGAGCAGTTCTTC. Protein product: CASSGSYNEQFF.